This T cell receptor beta chain was sequenced during a study of Ad26.COV2.S vaccination and SARS-CoV-2 variants. Documented treatment: around 19 received Ad26.COV2.S at low or high dose, single or two shots; 5 received placebo; per-sample allocation not given. The study sampled participants on day 63 after the first vaccine or placebo injection. An Ad26 vector that expressed Wuhan-strain SARS-CoV-2 spike constituted the vaccine. Trimming removed 7 bases from V and 2 bases from J, with 8 bases in between. The V gene's germline CDR1 is SEHNR and CDR2 FQNEAQ (reference sequence). The CDR3 length is 12 residues. Study-wide points: Overall T cell responses may have been underestimated by the analyses of TCR breadth and depth. Those who received the vaccine showed greater spike-specific TCR breadth than those given placebo.

Turning to this clone: Its target is unknown.

This table comes from immunoSEQ multiplex PCR, and its TCRdb copy is limited to in-frame clones, with some not included. The sample yields roughly 700,000 clones, about 90% seen once. Sequencing was performed on peripheral blood, taken in a trial of Ad26.COV2.S vaccine versus placebo. The receptor was isolated from a person between 18 and 60 years old who received the Ad26.COV2.S COVID-19 vaccine or a placebo. V usage is TRBV7-9 and J usage is TRBJ1-1; TRBD1 might be the D (5 bases). CDR3 region: CASIGHNTEAFF. The CDR3 DNA reads as TGTGCCAGCATCGGACACAACACTGAAGCTTTCTTT.